The following is a T cell receptor (beta chain) sequence with its context. The table lists this clonotype with many counts. The antigen it recognizes is unknown. The sample holds no much larger clone one base away, and base qualities are not on file. V loses 6 bases of germline sequence and J loses 4 bases, and the interval between the two ends is 9 bases. CDR1 and CDR2, per the germline V gene, are SQVTM and ANQGSEA. The CDR3, cysteine through phenylalanine, is 11 amino acids long. Only CDR3 DNA is held: 33 bases, read in frame from base 1. This record belongs to a study of CD8 T cells in ankylosing spondylitis (dated by TCRdb to about 2017). Regarding the research as a whole: To find TCR variants linked to disease, the study profiled T cell receptor beta repertoires in ankylosing spondylitis patients and healthy donors. The whole study cohort included 108 healthy donors and 20 to 30 ankylosing spondylitis patients. Peripheral blood samples were taken, and synovial fluid was additionally collected from ankylosing spondylitis patients.

On the study overall, not on this receptor specifically: Some motif variants had previously been reported in the synovial fluid and blood of reactive arthritis patients, which suggests shared mechanisms of disease initiation. The disease-linked clones showed a CD8+ phenotype and occurred at relatively low frequencies in peripheral blood. Significant enrichment of the disease-linked clones was reported in matched synovial fluid samples from ankylosing spondylitis patients. A TCR beta motif of about eight highly homologous amino acid variants appeared characteristic of blood from ankylosing spondylitis patients.

TCRdb lists the instrument as Illumina HiSeq 2500. Quantitative 5'-RACE with molecular barcodes was used to prepare TCR beta libraries. Per the authors' processing: Disease-linked TCR variants were identified with a new computational method built on a probabilistic model of VDJ rearrangement. TCRdb reran the public reads through fastp at Q25 and MiXCR, keeping productive beta chains. Each entry merges the rows of one CDR3 protein and shows their most common DNA and genes. These V and J calls derive from TCRdb rather than the authors' analysis. The sample table shows fewer than 550,000 distinct CDR3 sequences, and about 5.2% are seen once. The ten largest clones add up to 3% to 4% of the sample.

The sequenced sample consisted of blood, either unsorted or a sorted T cell fraction (not recorded which). The origin of this receptor is a male donor with ankylosing spondylitis. The rearrangement combines TRBV29-1 with TRBJ1-1; a tentative D match to TRBD1 spans 5 bases. The nucleotide sequence reads as follows: TGCAGCGTAGCAGGGACCACTGAAGCTTTCTTT. Its coded protein is CSVAGTTEAFF.